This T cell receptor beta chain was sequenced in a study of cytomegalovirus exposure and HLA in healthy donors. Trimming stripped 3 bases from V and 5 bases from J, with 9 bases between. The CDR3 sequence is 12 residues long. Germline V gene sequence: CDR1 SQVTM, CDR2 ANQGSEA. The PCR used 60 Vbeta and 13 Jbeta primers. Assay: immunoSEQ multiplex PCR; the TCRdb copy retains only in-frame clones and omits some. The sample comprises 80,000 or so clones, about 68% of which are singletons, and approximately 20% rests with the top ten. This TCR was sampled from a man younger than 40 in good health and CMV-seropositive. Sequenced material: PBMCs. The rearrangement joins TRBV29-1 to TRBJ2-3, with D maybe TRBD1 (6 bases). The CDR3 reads CSVDRGKDTQYF. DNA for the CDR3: TGCAGCGTTGACAGGGGAAAAGATACGCAGTATTTT.